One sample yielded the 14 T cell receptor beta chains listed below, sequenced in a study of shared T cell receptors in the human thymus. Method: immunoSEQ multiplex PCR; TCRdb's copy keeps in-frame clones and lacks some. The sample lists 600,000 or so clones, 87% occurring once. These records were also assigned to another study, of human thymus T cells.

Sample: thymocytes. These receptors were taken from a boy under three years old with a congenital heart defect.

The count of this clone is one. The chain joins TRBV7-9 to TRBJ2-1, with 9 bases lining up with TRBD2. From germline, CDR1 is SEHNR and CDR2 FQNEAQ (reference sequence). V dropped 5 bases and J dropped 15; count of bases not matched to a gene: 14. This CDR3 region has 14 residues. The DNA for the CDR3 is TGTGCCAGCAGCGCCCCCGGGACTAGCTGCGGGGGGTTCTTC. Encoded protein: CASSAPGTSCGGFF.

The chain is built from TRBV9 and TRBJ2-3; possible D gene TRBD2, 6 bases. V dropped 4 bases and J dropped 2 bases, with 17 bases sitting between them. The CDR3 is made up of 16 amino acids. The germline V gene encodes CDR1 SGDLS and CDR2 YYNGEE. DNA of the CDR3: TGTGCCAGCAGCCCTGCGGGACTTAGACTCACAGATACGCAGTATTTT. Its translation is CASSPAGLRLTDTQYF.

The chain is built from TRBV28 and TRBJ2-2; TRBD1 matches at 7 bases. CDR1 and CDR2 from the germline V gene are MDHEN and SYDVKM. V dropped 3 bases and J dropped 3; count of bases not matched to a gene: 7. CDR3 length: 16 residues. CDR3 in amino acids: CASSLSTGLYTGELFF. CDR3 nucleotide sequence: TGTGCCAGCAGTTTGTCGACAGGGCTATACACCGGGGAGCTGTTTTTT.

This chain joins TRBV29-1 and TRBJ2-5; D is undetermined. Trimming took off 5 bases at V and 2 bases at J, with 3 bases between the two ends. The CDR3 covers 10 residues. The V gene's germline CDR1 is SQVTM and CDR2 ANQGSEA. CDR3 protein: CSVQQETQYF. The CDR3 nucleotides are TGCAGCGTTCAACAAGAGACCCAGTACTTC.

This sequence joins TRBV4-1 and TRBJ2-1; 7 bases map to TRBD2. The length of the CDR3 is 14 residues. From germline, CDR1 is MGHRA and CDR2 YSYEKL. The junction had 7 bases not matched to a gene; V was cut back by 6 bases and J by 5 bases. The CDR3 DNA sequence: TGCGCCAGCAGACAGGTGGGGGGGAACAATGAGCAGTTCTTC. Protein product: CASRQVGGNNEQFF.

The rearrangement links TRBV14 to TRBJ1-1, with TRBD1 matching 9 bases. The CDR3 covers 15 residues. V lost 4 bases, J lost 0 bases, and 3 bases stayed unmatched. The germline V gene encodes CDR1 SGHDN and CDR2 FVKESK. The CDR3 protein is CASSLGTGLNTEAFF. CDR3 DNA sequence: TGTGCCAGCAGCCTAGGGACAGGGTTGAACACTGAAGCTTTCTTT.

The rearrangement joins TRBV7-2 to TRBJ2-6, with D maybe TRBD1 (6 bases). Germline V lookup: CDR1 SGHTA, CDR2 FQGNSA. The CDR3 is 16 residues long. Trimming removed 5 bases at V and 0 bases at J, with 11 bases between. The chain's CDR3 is CASSPDRSSGANVLTF. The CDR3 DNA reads TGTGCCAGCAGCCCCGACAGGAGCTCTGGGGCCAACGTCCTGACTTTC.

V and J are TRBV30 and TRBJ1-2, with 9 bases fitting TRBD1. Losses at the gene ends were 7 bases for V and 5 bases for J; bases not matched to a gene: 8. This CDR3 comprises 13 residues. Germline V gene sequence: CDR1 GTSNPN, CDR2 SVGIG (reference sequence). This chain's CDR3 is CAYTGGRRYGYTF. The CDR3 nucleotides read TGTGCCTATACAGGGGGCCGACGGTATGGCTACACCTTC.

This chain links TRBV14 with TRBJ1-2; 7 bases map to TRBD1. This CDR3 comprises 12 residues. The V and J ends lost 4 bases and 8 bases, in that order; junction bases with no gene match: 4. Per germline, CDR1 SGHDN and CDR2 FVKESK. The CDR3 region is CASSPQGSGYTF. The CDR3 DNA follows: TGTGCCAGCAGCCCACAGGGGAGCGGCTACACCTTC.

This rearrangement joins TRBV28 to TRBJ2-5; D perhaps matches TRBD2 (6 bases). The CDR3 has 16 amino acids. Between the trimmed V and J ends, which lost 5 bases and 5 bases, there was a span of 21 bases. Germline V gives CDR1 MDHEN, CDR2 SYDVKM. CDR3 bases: TGTGCCAGCAGTAACCCCAACGCCCGGGGGTGGGAGACCCAGTACTTC. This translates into CASSNPNARGWETQYF.

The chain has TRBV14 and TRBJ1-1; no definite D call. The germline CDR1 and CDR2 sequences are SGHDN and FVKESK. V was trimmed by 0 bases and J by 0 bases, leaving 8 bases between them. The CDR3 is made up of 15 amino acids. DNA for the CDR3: TGTGCCAGCAGCCAAGAACCGGTAATGAACACTGAAGCTTTCTTT. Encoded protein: CASSQEPVMNTEAFF.

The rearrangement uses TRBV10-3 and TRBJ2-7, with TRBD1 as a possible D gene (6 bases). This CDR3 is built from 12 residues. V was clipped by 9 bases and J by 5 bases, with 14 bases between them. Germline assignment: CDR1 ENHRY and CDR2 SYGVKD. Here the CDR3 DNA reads TGTGCCATAAGGGGGTCGGGGAACGAGCAGTACTTC. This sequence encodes CAIRGSGNEQYF.

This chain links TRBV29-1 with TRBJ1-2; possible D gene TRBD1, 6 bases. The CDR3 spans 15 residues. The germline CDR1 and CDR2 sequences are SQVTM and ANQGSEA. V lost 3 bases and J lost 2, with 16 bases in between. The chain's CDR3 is CSVDCIQGTNYGYTF. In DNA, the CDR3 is TGCAGCGTTGATTGTATTCAGGGGACCAACTATGGCTACACCTTC. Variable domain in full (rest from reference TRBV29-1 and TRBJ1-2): SAVISQKPSRDICQRGTSLTIQCQVDSQVTMMFWYRQQPGQSLTLIATANQGSEATYESGFVIDKFPISRPNLTFSTLTVSNMSPEDSSIYLCSVDCIQGTNYGYTFGSGTRLTVV.

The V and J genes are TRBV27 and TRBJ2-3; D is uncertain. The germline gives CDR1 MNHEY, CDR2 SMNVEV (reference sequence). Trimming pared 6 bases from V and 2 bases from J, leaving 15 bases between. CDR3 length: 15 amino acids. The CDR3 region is CASRRAPPSTDTQYF. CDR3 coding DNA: TGTGCCAGCAGGCGCGCTCCGCCCTCCACAGATACGCAGTATTTT.